A selection of T cell receptor beta chains follows, all from one sample in a study of OX40 agonist ivuxolimab in advanced cancers. The table came from immunoSEQ multiplex PCR; TCRdb's copy has only in-frame clones and leaves some out. The table lists approximately 11,000 clones, around 83% of them singletons. Material: CD4+ or CD8+ T cells sorted from blood, obtained in a trial of the OX40 agonist ivuxolimab. These receptors were obtained from an adult with an advanced solid tumor such as melanoma, head and neck, liver or kidney cancer. Each CDR3 is given with its conserved first and last residue. D genes are given only for firm matches. The size field is filled for only some rows; it gives once, few, many or a size class.

CDR3 length	V gene	J gene	D gene	clone size	CDR3 DNA	CDR3 protein
14	TRBV5-6	TRBJ2-7	TRBD1	NA	TGTGCCAGCAGCTTGGGACAGGGCTCCTACGAGCAGTACTTC	CASSLGQGSYEQYF
16	TRBV7-9	TRBJ2-7	NA	NA	TGTGCCAGCAGCTTAGTAACGGGGCTCCAGGTCTACGAGCAGTACTTC	CASSLVTGLQVYEQYF
19	TRBV11-2	TRBJ2-4	TRBD1	NA	TGTGCCAGCAGCTTAGGTGGGACAGGGGACGTCCTAGCCAAAAACATTCAGTACTTC	CASSLGGTGDVLAKNIQYF
16	TRBV7-9	TRBJ2-7	NA	once	TGTGCCAGCAGGGGGAGCGACAGGACCTCCTCCTACGAGCAGTACTTC	CASRGSDRTSSYEQYF
15	TRBV19	TRBJ1-2	NA	NA	TGTGCCACTTCACCGGGGCCGGGATCGGTGTATGGCTACACCTTC	CATSPGPGSVYGYTF
17	TRBV5-4	TRBJ2-7	TRBD2	NA	TGTGCCAGCAGCCTGCTGGCGGGAGGGCGGAGAGAATACGAGCAGTACTTC	CASSLLAGGRREYEQYF
14	TRBV6-5	TRBJ2-1	TRBD2	NA	TGTGCCAGCAGTACCCCGATGTCGCGGGGGGGGCAGTTCTTC	CASSTPMSRGGQFF
16	TRBV27	TRBJ2-7	NA	NA	TGTGCCAGCAGTTTATCCGAAACAGATCTATCCTACGAGCAGTACTTC	CASSLSETDLSYEQYF
14	TRBV9	TRBJ1-1	NA	NA	TGTGCCAGCAGCGTAGTGGTCTCGCCGGCTGAAGCTTTCTTT	CASSVVVSPAEAFF
15	TRBV7-2	TRBJ2-3	NA	NA	TGTGCCAGCAGCTTAAGTGGGGGGACGGGGGATACGCAGTATTTT	CASSLSGGTGDTQYF
14	TRBV28	TRBJ2-7	NA	once	TGTGCCAGCAGTTTTGGCCATGCCGCCCTCGAGCAGTACTTC	CASSFGHAALEQYF
12	TRBV7-7	TRBJ2-2	NA	NA	TGTGCCAGCAGCTTGCTGGGTGGGGAGCTGTTTTTT	CASSLLGGELFF
15	TRBV9	TRBJ2-4	NA	NA	TGTGCCAGCAGCGGGAGCGTTGGGGGCCAAAACATTCAGTACTTC	CASSGSVGGQNIQYF
16	TRBV9	TRBJ2-7	TRBD2	once	TGTGCCAGCAGCCCCCGGGCTAGCGGGGGGATATACGAGCAGTACTTC	CASSPRASGGIYEQYF
14	TRBV4-1	TRBJ1-1	NA	once	TGCGCCAGCAACCACGGGGTGGGGAACACTGAAGCTTTCTTT	CASNHGVGNTEAFF
19	TRBV28	TRBJ1-5	NA	NA	TGTGCCAGCAGTTTTCCCGGGTCGCACCGATTTAATAGCAATCAGCCCCAGCATTTT	CASSFPGSHRFNSNQPQHF
17	TRBV27	TRBJ1-1	NA	few	TGTGCCAGCAGTCGGGGAATCAGAGCTAACAGTAACACTGAAGCTTTCTTT	CASSRGIRANSNTEAFF
15	TRBV11-1	TRBJ2-5	TRBD2	NA	TGTGCCAGCAGCTTACGTACTAGCGGGGAAGAGACCCAGTACTTC	CASSLRTSGEETQYF
15	TRBV6-4	TRBJ1-1	NA	NA	TGTGCCAGCAGGGACACCTTGGGGGATAAGGCTGAAGCTTTCTTT	CASRDTLGDKAEAFF
16	TRBV10-2	TRBJ2-1	TRBD2	NA	TGCGCCAGCAGCCAGAACAGCGGGAGCTCCTACAATGAGCAGTTCTTC	CASSQNSGSSYNEQFF
15	TRBV7-8	TRBJ1-2	NA	NA	TGTGCCAGCAGCGAGGACCGGGGCCAAGCCTATGGCTACACCTTC	CASSEDRGQAYGYTF
13	TRBV5-8	TRBJ2-1	TRBD2	NA	TGTGCGGGTACTAGCGGCAATCGTCTTGAGCAGTTCTTC	CAGTSGNRLEQFF
12	TRBV5-6	TRBJ2-7	NA	NA	TGTGCCAGCAGCCCTGGCTCCTACGAGCAGTACTTC	CASSPGSYEQYF
14	TRBV30	TRBJ2-3	NA	NA	TGTGCCTGGAGCGCCACTACCAGCACAGATACGCAGTATTTT	CAWSATTSTDTQYF
12	TRBV10-1	TRBJ2-1	NA	NA	TGCGCCAGCAGTGCGGGAGACAATGAGCAGTTCTTC	CASSAGDNEQFF
13	TRBV4-1	TRBJ1-1	NA	once	TGCGCCAGCAGCCCCCGACGCGGCACTGAAGCTTTCTTT	CASSPRRGTEAFF
15	TRBV9	TRBJ2-7	TRBD1	NA	TGTGCCAGCAGCGTTTCCGGGACAGCCTCCTACGAGCAGTACTTC	CASSVSGTASYEQYF
14	TRBV19	TRBJ2-7	NA	NA	TGTGCCAGTAGTATCGCAGCGGGCGGGTACGAGCAGTACTTC	CASSIAAGGYEQYF
13	TRBV30	TRBJ2-3	TRBD2	NA	TGTGCCCTGGGAGGGGTGAGCACAGATACGCAGTATTTT	CALGGVSTDTQYF
14	TRBV4-1	TRBJ2-5	NA	once	TGCGCCAGCAGCCAAGATCAGGGGATAGAGACCCAGTACTTC	CASSQDQGIETQYF
14	TRBV19	TRBJ2-1	NA	NA	TGTGCCAGTAACTTCCGATCCTTAAACAATGAGCAGTTCTTC	CASNFRSLNNEQFF
14	TRBV5-1	TRBJ2-2	NA	NA	TGCGCCAGCCGGGACTCCGTAAACACCGGGGAGCTGTTTTTT	CASRDSVNTGELFF
16	TRBV14	TRBJ2-1	TRBD2	NA	TGTGCCAGCAGCCAAGCATTACTAGCGGGTTACAATGAGCAGTTCTTC	CASSQALLAGYNEQFF
14	TRBV28	TRBJ2-3	NA	NA	TGTGCCAGCAGTCTACGGGGGAGTAGAGATACGCAGTATTTT	CASSLRGSRDTQYF
12	TRBV13	TRBJ2-7	NA	few	TGTGCCAGCAGCGACGGGGAACACGAGCAGTACTTC	CASSDGEHEQYF
16	TRBV7-2	TRBJ1-5	TRBD1	NA	TGTGCCAGCAGCTTCACCGGGACAGGGGAGGGACAGCCCCAGCATTTT	CASSFTGTGEGQPQHF
18	TRBV10-1	TRBJ1-4	TRBD1	NA	TGCGCCAGGACACAGGGGGCTATACAAGAGGCAACTAATGAAAAACTGTTTTTT	CARTQGAIQEATNEKLFF
15	TRBV6-5	TRBJ2-3	NA	NA	TGTGCCAGCAGTTACTCGGGGCGAAGCACAGATACGCAGTATTTT	CASSYSGRSTDTQYF
16	TRBV10-3	TRBJ1-3	NA	NA	TGTGCCATCCTCCAAACCGGACCCCCCTCCGGAAACACCATATATTTT	CAILQTGPPSGNTIYF
11	TRBV11-2	TRBJ2-1	NA	NA	TGTGCCAGCAGCTTAGTGGTTGAGCAGTTCTTC	CASSLVVEQFF
14	TRBV9	TRBJ2-5	TRBD2	few	TGTGCCAGCAGCGATCTAGCGGGGGGTGAGACCCAGTACTTC	CASSDLAGGETQYF